The 3 T cell receptor beta chains reported below all come from one sample, sequenced in a study of T cell responses to AZD1222 COVID-19 vaccine. Here immunoSEQ multiplex PCR was the method, and the copy in TCRdb shows in-frame clones only, minus some. The repertoire includes 90,000 to 130,000 clones, roughly 90% of them detected once, and around 15% sits in the top ten. Sequencing used peripheral blood, obtained 28 days after the second AZD1222 dose. The source is an adult who received the AZD1222 COVID-19 vaccine.

As concerns this clone: The same CDR3 is also encoded by other DNA sequences in this sample. This chain uses TRBV9 with TRBJ2-3; D unclear. The CDR3 totals 12 residues. CDR1 is SGDLS and CDR2 is YYNGEE in the germline V gene. V was pared by 0 bases and J by 6 bases, with 5 bases between. The CDR3 sequence: CASSVGADTQYF. CDR3 bases: TGTGCCAGCAGCGTAGGGGCGGATACGCAGTATTTT.

The V call is TRBV12-3 or TRBV12-4, the J call TRBJ1-2; possible D gene TRBD1, 5 bases. The CDR3 length is 13 residues. Between the trimmed V and J ends, which lost 5 bases and 4 bases, there was a span of 11 bases. DNA of the CDR3: TGTGCCAGCAGTCCTCGGGGGGGCTATGGCTACACCTTC. This encodes CASSPRGGYGYTF.

V gene TRBV10-3 combines with J gene TRBJ2-2; D remains unclear. This CDR3 has 15 amino acids. Trimming removed 4 bases at V and 4 bases at J, with 13 bases between. Germline CDR1 is ENHRY and CDR2 is SYGVKD. CDR3: CAISGKSGVTGELFF. CDR3 sequence (DNA): TGTGCCATCAGTGGAAAAAGTGGGGTCACCGGGGAGCTGTTTTTT.